The entry below gives a single T cell receptor (beta chain) sequence along with its context. What it binds is unknown. This CDR3 region has 16 residues. From germline, CDR1 is LGHNA and CDR2 YNFKEQ. V gave up 1 base and J gave up 8 bases, with 17 bases separating them. These data come from a study of T cell responses to AZD1222 COVID-19 vaccine. The study's findings and limits: Two AZD1222 administrations were followed by greater Spike-specific TCR breadth and depth. The donor group comprised mostly white British people and more females; the analysis possibly underestimated clonal diversity. Within unmutated variant regions lay the reported targets of nearly half of spike-specific TCRs.

Assay used: immunoSEQ multiplex PCR; TCRdb lists only in-frame clones, some missing. The sample has under 100,000 clones, roughly 90% seen once. This receptor was identified in an adult in good health. V is TRBV4-2 and J is TRBJ1-4; D may be TRBD1 (6 bases). The sample was peripheral blood, taken on day 0 of AZD1222 vaccination. As DNA, the CDR3 is TGTGCCAGCAGCCAAGGGAGTCCAGGAAGGGGGGAAAAACTGTTTTTT. It translates to CASSQGSPGRGEKLFF.